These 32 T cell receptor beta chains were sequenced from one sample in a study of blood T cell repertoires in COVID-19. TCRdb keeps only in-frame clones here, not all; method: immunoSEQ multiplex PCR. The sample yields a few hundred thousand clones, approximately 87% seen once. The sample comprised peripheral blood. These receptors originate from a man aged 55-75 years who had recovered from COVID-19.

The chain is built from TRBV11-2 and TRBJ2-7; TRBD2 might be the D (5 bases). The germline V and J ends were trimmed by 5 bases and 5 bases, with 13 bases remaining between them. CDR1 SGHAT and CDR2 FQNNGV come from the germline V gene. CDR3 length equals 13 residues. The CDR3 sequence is CASSPRGGDEQYF. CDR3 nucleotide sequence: TGTGCCAGCAGCCCTCGGGGTGGAGACGAGCAGTACTTC.

This chain's CDR3 is CASTDPRQGPRWQPQHF. The CDR3 DNA is TGTGCCAGTACCGACCCCCGACAGGGCCCCCGGTGGCAGCCCCAGCATTTT. The chain employs TRBV19 and TRBJ1-5; 7 bases are shared with TRBD1. The V and J ends lost 7 bases and 7 bases, in that order; junction bases with no gene match: 19. This CDR3 spans 17 amino acids. Germline assignment: CDR1 LNHDA and CDR2 SQIVND (reference sequence).

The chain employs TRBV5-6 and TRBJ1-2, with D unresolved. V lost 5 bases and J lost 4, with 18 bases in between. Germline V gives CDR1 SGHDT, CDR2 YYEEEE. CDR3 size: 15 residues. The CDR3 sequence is CASRVTDGVGYGYTF. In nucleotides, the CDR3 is TGTGCCAGCAGGGTTACGGACGGGGTGGGCTATGGCTACACCTTC.

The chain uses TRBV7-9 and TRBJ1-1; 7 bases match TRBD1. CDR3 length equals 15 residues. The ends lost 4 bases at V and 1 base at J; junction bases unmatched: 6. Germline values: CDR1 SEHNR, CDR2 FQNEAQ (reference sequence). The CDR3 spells CASSSRQGSNTEAFF. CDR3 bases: TGTGCCAGCAGCTCCAGACAGGGATCGAACACTGAAGCTTTCTTT.

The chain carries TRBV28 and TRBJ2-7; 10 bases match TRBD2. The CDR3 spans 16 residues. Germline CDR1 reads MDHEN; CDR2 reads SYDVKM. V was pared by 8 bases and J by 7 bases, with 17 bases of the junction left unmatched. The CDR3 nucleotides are TGTGCCAGCCCTCCCAGGCTAGCGGGGGACCCGGGGGAGCAGTACTTC. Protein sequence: CASPPRLAGDPGEQYF. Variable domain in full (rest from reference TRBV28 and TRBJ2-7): DVKVTQSSRYLVKRTGEKVFLECVQDMDHENMFWYRQDPGLGLRLIYFSYDVKMKEKGDIPEGYSVSREKKERFSLILESASTNQTSMYLCASPPRLAGDPGEQYFGPGTRLTVT.

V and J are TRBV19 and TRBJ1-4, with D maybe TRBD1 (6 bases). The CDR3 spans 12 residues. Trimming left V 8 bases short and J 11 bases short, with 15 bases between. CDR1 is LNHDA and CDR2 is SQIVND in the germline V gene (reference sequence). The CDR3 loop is CASGPPRGKLFF. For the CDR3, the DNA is TGTGCCAGTGGCCCCCCGAGGGGGAAACTGTTTTTT.

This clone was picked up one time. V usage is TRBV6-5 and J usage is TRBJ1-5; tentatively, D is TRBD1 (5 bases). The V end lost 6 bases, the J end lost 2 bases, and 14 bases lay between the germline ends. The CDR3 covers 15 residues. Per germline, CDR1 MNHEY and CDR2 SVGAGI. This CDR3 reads CASRYEGAGNQPQHF. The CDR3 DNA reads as TGTGCCAGCAGGTACGAAGGGGCCGGCAATCAGCCCCAGCATTTT.

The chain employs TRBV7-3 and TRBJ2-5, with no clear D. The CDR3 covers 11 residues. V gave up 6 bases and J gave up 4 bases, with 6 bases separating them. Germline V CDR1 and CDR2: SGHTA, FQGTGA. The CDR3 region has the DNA TGTGCCAGCAGAAATAGAGAGACCCAGTACTTC. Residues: CASRNRETQYF. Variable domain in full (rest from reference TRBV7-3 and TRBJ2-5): GAGVSQTPSNKVTEKGKYVELRCDPISGHTALYWYRQSLGQGPEFLIYFQGTGAADDSGLPNDRFFAVRPEGSVSTLKIQRTERGDSAVYLCASRNRETQYFGPGTRLLVL.

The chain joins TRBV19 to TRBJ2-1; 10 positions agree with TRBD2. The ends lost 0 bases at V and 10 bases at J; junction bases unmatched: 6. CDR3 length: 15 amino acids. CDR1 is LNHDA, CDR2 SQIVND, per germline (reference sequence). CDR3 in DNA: TGTGCCAGTAGTATAGATCCAGCGGGGGGGCGGGAGCAGTTCTTC. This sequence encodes CASSIDPAGGREQFF.

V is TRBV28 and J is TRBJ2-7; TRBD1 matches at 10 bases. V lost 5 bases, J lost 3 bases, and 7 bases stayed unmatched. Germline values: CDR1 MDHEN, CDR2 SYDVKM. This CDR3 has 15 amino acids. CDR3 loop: CASSTWDRGNYEQYF. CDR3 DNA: TGTGCCAGCAGTACCTGGGACAGGGGCAACTACGAGCAGTACTTC.

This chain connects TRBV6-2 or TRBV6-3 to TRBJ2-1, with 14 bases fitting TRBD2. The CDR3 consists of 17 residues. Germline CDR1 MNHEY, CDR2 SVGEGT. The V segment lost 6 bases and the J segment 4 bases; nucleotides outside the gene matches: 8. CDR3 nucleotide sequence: TGTGCCAGCAGCAACGGACTAGCGGGGGGCATATACAATGAGCAGTTCTTC. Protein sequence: CASSNGLAGGIYNEQFF.

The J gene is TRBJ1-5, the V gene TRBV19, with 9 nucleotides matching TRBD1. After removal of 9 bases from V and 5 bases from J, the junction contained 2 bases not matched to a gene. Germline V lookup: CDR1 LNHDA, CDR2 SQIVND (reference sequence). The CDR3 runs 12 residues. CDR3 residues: CASRDRDQPQHF. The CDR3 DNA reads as TGTGCCAGCCGGGACAGGGATCAGCCCCAGCATTTT.

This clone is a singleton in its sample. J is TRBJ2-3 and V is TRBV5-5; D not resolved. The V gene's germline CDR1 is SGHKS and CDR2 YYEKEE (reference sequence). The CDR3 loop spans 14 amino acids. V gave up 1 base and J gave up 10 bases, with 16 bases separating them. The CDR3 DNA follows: TGTGCCAGCAGCTTGACGAGTTCGGAGAGGCCGCAGTATTTT. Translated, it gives CASSLTSSERPQYF.

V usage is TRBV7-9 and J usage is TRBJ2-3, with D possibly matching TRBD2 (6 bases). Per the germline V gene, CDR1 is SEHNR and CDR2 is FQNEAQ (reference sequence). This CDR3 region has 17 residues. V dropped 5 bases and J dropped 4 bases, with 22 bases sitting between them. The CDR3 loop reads CASSPTGSSAYSDTQYF. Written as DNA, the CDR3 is TGTGCCAGCAGCCCTACGGGGTCTAGCGCATATTCAGATACGCAGTATTTT.

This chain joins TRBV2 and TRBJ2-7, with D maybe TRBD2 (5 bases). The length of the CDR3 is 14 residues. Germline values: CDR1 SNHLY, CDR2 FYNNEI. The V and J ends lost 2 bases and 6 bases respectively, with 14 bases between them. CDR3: CASSETGKVGEQYF. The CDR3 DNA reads TGTGCCAGCAGTGAAACCGGGAAGGTCGGCGAGCAGTACTTC.

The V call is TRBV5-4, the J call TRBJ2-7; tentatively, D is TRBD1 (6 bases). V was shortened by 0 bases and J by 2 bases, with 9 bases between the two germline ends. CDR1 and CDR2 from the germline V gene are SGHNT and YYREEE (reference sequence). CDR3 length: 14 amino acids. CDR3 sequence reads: CASSLDRAPYEQYF. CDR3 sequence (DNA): TGTGCCAGCAGCTTGGACAGGGCACCCTACGAGCAGTACTTC. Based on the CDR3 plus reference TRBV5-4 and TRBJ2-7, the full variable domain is ETGVTQSPTHLIKTRGQQVTLRCSSQSGHNTVSWYQQALGQGPQFIFQYYREEENGRGNFPPRFSGLQFPNYSSELNVNALELDDSALYLCASSLDRAPYEQYFGPGTRLTVT.

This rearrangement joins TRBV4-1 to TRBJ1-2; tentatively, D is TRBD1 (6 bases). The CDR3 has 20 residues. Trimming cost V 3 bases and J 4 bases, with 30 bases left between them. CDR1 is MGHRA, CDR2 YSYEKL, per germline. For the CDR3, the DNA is TGCGCCAGCAGCCAGGCACCTAGGAAGCCGGGACACCCAAGTGTCTATGGCTACACCTTC. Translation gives CASSQAPRKPGHPSVYGYTF.

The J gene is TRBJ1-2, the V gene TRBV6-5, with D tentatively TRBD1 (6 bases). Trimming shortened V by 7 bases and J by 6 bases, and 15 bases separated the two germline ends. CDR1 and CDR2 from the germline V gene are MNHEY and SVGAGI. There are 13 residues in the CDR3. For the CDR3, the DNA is TGTGCCAGCACCCCTGGGACACATGATGGCTACACCTTC. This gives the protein CASTPGTHDGYTF.

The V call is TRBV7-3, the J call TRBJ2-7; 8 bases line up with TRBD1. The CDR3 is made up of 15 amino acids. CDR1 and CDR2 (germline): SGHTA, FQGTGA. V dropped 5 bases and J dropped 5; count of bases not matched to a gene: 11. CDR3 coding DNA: TGTGCCAGCAGCCTCTCACCGGACAGGGAGCACGAGCAGTACTTC. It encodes CASSLSPDREHEQYF.

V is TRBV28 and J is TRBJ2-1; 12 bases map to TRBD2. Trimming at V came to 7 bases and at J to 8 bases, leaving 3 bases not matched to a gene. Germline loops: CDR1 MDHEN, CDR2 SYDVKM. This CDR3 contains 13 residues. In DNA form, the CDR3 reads TGTGCCAGCACTAGCGGGGGGGCTGATGAGCAGTTCTTC. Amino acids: CASTSGGADEQFF.

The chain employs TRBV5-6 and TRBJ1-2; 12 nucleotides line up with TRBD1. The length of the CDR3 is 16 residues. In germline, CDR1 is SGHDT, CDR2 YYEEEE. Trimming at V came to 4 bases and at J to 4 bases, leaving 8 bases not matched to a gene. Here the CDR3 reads CASSRDRGRLGYGYTF. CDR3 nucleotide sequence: TGTGCCAGCAGCCGGGACAGGGGGCGCCTAGGCTATGGCTACACCTTC.

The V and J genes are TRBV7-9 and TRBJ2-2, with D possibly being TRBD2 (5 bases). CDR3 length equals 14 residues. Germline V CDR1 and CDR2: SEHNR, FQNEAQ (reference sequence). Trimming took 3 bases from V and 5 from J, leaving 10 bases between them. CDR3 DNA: TGTGCCAGCAGCTTTGATCGCGGGACCGGGGAGCTGTTTTTT. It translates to CASSFDRGTGELFF.

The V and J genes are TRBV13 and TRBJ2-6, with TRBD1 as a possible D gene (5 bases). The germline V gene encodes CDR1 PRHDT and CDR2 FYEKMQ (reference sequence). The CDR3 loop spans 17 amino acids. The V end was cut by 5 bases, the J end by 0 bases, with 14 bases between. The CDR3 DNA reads TGTGCCAGCAGCCCCGCCCAGGGCCTCTCTGGGGCCAACGTCCTGACTTTC. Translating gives CASSPAQGLSGANVLTF.

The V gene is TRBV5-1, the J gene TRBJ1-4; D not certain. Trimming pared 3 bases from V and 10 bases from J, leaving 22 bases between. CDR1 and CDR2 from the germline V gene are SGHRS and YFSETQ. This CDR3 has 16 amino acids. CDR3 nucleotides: TGCGCCAGCAGCTCGCTGGGTACACTCGAACCGGGAAAACTGTTTTTT. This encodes CASSSLGTLEPGKLFF.

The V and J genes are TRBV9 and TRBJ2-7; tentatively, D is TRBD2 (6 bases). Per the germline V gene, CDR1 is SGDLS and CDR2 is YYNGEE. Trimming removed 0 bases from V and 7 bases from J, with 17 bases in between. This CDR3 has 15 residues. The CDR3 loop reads CASSVGAGLFGEQYF. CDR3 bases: TGTGCCAGCAGCGTAGGGGCGGGACTCTTTGGAGAGCAGTACTTC.

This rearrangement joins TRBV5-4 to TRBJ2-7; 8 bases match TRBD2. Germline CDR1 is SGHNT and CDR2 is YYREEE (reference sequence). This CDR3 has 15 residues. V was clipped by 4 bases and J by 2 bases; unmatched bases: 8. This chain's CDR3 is CASSNGGGTTYEQYF. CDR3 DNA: TGTGCCAGCAGCAACGGGGGGGGGACAACCTACGAGCAGTACTTC.

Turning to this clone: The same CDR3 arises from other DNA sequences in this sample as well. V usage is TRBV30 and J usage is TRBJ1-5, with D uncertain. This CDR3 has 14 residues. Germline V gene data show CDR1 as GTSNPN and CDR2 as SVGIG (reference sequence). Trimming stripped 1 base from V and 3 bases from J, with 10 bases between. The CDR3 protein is CAWSGRQFNQPQHF. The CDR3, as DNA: TGTGCCTGGAGTGGGAGGCAGTTCAATCAGCCCCAGCATTTT.

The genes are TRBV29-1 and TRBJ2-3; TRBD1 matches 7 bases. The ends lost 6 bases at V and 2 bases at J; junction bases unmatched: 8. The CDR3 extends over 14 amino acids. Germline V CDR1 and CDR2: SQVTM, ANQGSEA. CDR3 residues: CSVPGQLHTDTQYF. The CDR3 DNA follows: TGCAGCGTCCCGGGACAGCTTCACACAGATACGCAGTATTTT.

The DNA of the CDR3 is TGTGCCACCAGCAGAGAGGCAGGGCCCAATCAGCCCCAGCATTTT. Translated, it gives CATSREAGPNQPQHF. This chain connects TRBV15 to TRBJ1-5; D is perhaps TRBD1 (5 bases). The length of the CDR3 is 15 residues. The V gene's germline CDR1 is LNHNV and CDR2 YYDKDF (reference sequence). V was clipped by 0 bases and J by 3 bases, with 9 bases between them.

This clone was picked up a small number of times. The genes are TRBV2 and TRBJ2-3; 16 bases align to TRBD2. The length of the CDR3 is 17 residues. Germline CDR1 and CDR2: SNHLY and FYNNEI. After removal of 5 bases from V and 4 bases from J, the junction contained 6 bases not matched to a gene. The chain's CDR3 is CASSSGTSGRAADTQYF. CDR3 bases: TGTGCCAGCAGTTCCGGGACTAGCGGGAGGGCGGCAGATACGCAGTATTTT.

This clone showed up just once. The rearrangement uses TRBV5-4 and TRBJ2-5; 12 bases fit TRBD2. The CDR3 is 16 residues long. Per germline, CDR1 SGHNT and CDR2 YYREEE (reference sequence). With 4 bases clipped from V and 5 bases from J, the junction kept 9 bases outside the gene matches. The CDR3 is CASSQTSGRGLETQYF. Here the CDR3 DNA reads TGTGCCAGCAGCCAGACTAGCGGGAGAGGATTGGAGACCCAGTACTTC.

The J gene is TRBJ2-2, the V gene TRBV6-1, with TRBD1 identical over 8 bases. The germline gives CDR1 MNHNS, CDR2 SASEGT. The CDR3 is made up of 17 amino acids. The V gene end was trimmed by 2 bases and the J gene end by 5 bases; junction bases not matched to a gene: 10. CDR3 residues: CASSELGSGGWTGELFF. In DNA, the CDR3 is TGTGCCAGCAGTGAACTTGGGTCAGGGGGCTGGACCGGGGAGCTGTTTTTT.